These 13 T cell receptor beta chains were sequenced from one sample in a study of Graves' ophthalmopathy and Graves' hyperthyroidism. RNA transcripts were the source from which TCR beta CDR3 regions were amplified. First-round RT-PCR with HTBI primers preceded a second-round multiplex PCR. TCRdb re-called the multiplex PCR reads with MiXCR, one entry per CDR3 protein. The sample includes just over 600,000 distinct CDR3 sequences, about a fifth of them seen just once. Sequenced sample: peripheral blood. The receptors shown here come from a woman between 18 and 29 years old with stable Graves' hyperthyroidism. Some clones in this sample may be carry-over from other donors' samples.

This clonotype was recorded at least ten times. The chain combines TRBV6-5 with TRBJ2-7; D possibly corresponds to TRBD1 (5 bases). The length of the CDR3 is 16 residues. Germline V gene data show CDR1 as MNHEY and CDR2 as SVGAGI. V lost 0 bases, J lost 0 bases, and 12 bases lay in between. As DNA, the CDR3 is TGTGCCAGCAGTTACTCGATAGACAGCAACTCCTACGAGCAGTACTTC. Its protein is CASSYSIDSNSYEQYF.

There are many counts of this clonotype. The chain combines TRBV27 with TRBJ1-5, with TRBD1 matching over 7 bases. The germline CDR1 and CDR2 sequences are MNHEY and SMNVEV (reference sequence). J gave up 1 base and V 3 bases, and 12 bases lay outside the gene matches. The CDR3 loop spans 18 amino acids. CDR3: CASSFQGQSRGSNQPQHF. Written as DNA, the CDR3 is TGTGCCAGCAGTTTCCAGGGACAGAGCCGGGGGAGCAATCAGCCCCAGCATTTT.

This clonotype was counted at least ten times. This may come from a read error, since a much larger clone is one base off. V and J are TRBV3-1 and TRBJ1-2; D gene uncertain. The CDR3 consists of 11 residues. Per germline, CDR1 LGHDT and CDR2 YNNKEL (reference sequence). V dropped 10 bases and J dropped 7 bases, with 13 bases sitting between them. This CDR3 is CANSRNSGYTF. The CDR3 DNA reads as TGTGCCAACAGTCGGAACAGTGGCTACACCTTC.

This clonotype was found many times. This chain links TRBV11-2 with TRBJ1-1, with no clear D. Between the trimmed V and J ends, which lost 1 base and 10 bases, there was a span of 7 bases. The CDR3 is made up of 11 amino acids. The germline CDR1 and CDR2 sequences are SGHAT and FQNNGV. The CDR3 DNA reads as TGTGCCAGCAGCTTAGGTGCTGGAGCTTTCTTT. Translation gives CASSLGAGAFF. The full variable domain, its missing parts supplied by reference TRBV11-2 and TRBJ1-1, is EAGVAQSPRYKIIEKRQSVAFWCNPISGHATLYWYQQILGQGPKLLIQFQNNGVVDDSQLPKDRFSAERLKGVDSTLKIQPAKLEDSAVYLCASSLGAGAFFGQGTRLTVV.

This clonotype was seen repeatedly, ten times or more. The CDR3 nucleotides are TGTGCCAGCAGCCCGTCGGGGGAGGAAGCTTTCTTT. Translating gives CASSPSGEEAFF. The chain employs TRBV11-2 and TRBJ1-1, with a tentative D call TRBD1 (5 bases). Trimming shortened V by 5 bases and J by 8 bases, and 12 bases separated the two germline ends. CDR3 length: 12 amino acids. Germline V gives CDR1 SGHAT, CDR2 FQNNGV.

The chain carries TRBV20-1 and TRBJ1-5; D might be TRBD1 (6 bases). The germline V gene has CDR1 DFQATT and CDR2 SNEGSKA (reference sequence). V dropped 7 bases and J dropped 6 bases, with 13 bases sitting between them. The CDR3 has 12 residues. CDR3 coding DNA: TGCAGTGTCGGGGACATCCGTCAGCCCCAGCATTTT. Its protein is CSVGDIRQPQHF.

Ten or more counts support this clonotype. J is TRBJ2-7 and V is TRBV6-5; TRBD1 or TRBD2 may be the D gene (5 bases each). This CDR3 is 13 amino acids long. The germline gives CDR1 MNHEY, CDR2 SVGAGI. The germline V and J ends were trimmed by 3 bases and 5 bases, with 11 bases remaining between them. CDR3 DNA sequence: TGTGCCAGCAGTTATAAGGGGAGCGACGAGCAGTACTTC. Its protein is CASSYKGSDEQYF.

This clonotype was observed at least ten times. A junction end diverges from the germline sequence, so it may reflect a read error. CDR3 DNA sequence: TGTGCCAGCGGTGAACAGACAAATTCACCCCTCCACTTT. It specifies CASGEQTNSPLHF. The V and J genes are TRBV2 and TRBJ1-6; no definite D call. Germline lookup yields CDR1 SNHLY and CDR2 FYNNEI. This CDR3 is built from 13 residues.

This clonotype was seen ten or more times. The V and J genes are TRBV12-3 or TRBV12-4 and TRBJ2-7; D may be TRBD1 or TRBD2 (5 bases each). V was pared by 2 bases and J by 2 bases, with 25 bases between. The CDR3 has 19 residues. CDR3 nucleotides: TGTGCCAGCAGTTTAAGAATCAATCCCGATGGCAGGGACCCCTACGAGCAGTACTTC. This sequence encodes CASSLRINPDGRDPYEQYF.

This clonotype was recorded many times. This chain uses TRBV27 with TRBJ2-2; D gene unclear. The CDR3 runs 15 residues. The ends were cut back, 3 bases at V and 1 base at J, with 9 bases in the middle. Germline CDR1 reads MNHEY; CDR2 reads SMNVEV (reference sequence). DNA of the CDR3: TGTGCCAGCAGTTTGGTCAGATTGAACACCGGGGAGCTGTTTTTT. Protein sequence: CASSLVRLNTGELFF.

A few counts support this clonotype. The chain joins TRBV20-1 to TRBJ2-6; D might be TRBD1 (6 bases). From germline, CDR1 is DFQATT and CDR2 SNEGSKA (reference sequence). CDR3 length: 18 residues. V was shortened by 5 bases and J by 0 bases, with 20 bases between the two germline ends. Here the CDR3 reads CSAEGSGTSSSGANVLTF. CDR3 coding DNA: TGCAGTGCTGAGGGGTCCGGGACAAGCAGCTCTGGGGCCAACGTCCTGACTTTC.

This clonotype was observed a handful of times. The rearrangement joins TRBV11-2 to TRBJ1-6; D gene uncertain. The CDR3 spans 16 residues. V gave up 4 bases and J gave up 0 bases, with 10 bases separating them. Germline V gives CDR1 SGHAT, CDR2 FQNNGV. The CDR3 sequence: CASSSPQSSYNSPLHF. CDR3 nucleotides: TGTGCCAGCAGCTCCCCCCAGAGCTCCTATAATTCACCCCTCCACTTT.

The chain employs TRBV10-3 and TRBJ2-1; 10 bases are a match to TRBD2. Germline-derived CDR1 and CDR2 are ENHRY and SYGVKD. Trimming at V came to 10 bases and at J to 8 bases, leaving 8 bases not matched to a gene. CDR3 length: 13 amino acids. The chain's CDR3 is CATLLAGAYEQFF. The CDR3 DNA reads TGTGCCACCTTGCTAGCGGGAGCCTATGAGCAGTTCTTC.